Presented here are 21 T cell receptor beta chains from one specimen sequenced in a study of shared clonotypes between healthy human individuals. This table comes from immunoSEQ multiplex PCR, and its TCRdb copy is limited to in-frame clones, with some not included. The sample yields 1.4 million or so clones, approximately 98.5% seen once. Sequenced input: naive CD4+ T cells sorted from blood. The subset denotes: CD45RA+ positively selected. The receptor set was obtained from a man aged 25 to 40 in good health.

The chain has TRBV9 and TRBJ1-4; weak D call: TRBD1 (5 bases). The CDR3 is 15 amino acids. V gave up 0 bases and J gave up 6 bases, with 12 bases separating them. Germline V gives CDR1 SGDLS, CDR2 YYNGEE. CDR3 loop: CASSVGAGLYEKLFF. The CDR3 DNA reads TGTGCCAGCAGCGTAGGGGCAGGGCTATATGAAAAACTGTTTTTT.

This chain links TRBV7-8 with TRBJ2-6, with 10 bases fitting TRBD1. Per germline, CDR1 SGHVS and CDR2 FQNEAQ. V lost 3 bases, J lost 1 base, and 3 bases stayed unmatched. The CDR3 is 17 residues long. CDR3 residues: CASSLGQGLSGANVLTF. The CDR3 coding sequence is TGTGCCAGCAGCTTGGGACAGGGGCTTTCTGGGGCCAACGTCCTGACTTTC.

The rearrangement joins TRBV7-7 to TRBJ2-5, with 8 positions matching TRBD2. There are 15 residues in the CDR3. Losses at the gene ends were 6 bases for V and 5 bases for J; bases not matched to a gene: 11. The germline CDR1 and CDR2 sequences are SSHAT and FNYEAQ (reference sequence). As DNA, the CDR3 is TGTGCCAGCAGTCGCACTGCGGGGGGCGATGAGACCCAGTACTTC. Translation: CASSRTAGGDETQYF.

This clone was seen just once. The chain links TRBV15 to TRBJ2-1; the D gene could be TRBD1 or TRBD2 (5 bases each). Between the trimmed V and J ends, which lost 2 bases and 3 bases, there was a span of 14 bases. This CDR3 region has 16 residues. CDR1 is LNHNV, CDR2 YYDKDF, per germline (reference sequence). CDR3 sequence (DNA): TGTGCCACCAGCAGAAATTCCGGGACGGGCTACAATGAGCAGTTCTTC. Its protein product is CATSRNSGTGYNEQFF. Combining the CDR3 with reference TRBV15 and TRBJ2-1 gives the whole variable domain DAMVIQNPRYQVTQFGKPVTLSCSQTLNHNVMYWYQQKSSQAPKLLFHYYDKDFNNEADTPDNFQSRRPNTSFCFLDIRSPGLGDTAMYLCATSRNSGTGYNEQFFGPGTRLTVL.

In its sample, this clone was seen once. The V and J genes are TRBV18 and TRBJ1-2; 7 nucleotides line up with TRBD1. CDR3 length: 15 residues. The J segment lost 4 bases and the V segment lost 3 bases, leaving 8 bases of the junction unmatched. The V gene's germline CDR1 is KGHSH and CDR2 LQKENI. The CDR3 loop reads CASSPVTGETYGYTF. CDR3 DNA sequence: TGTGCCAGCTCACCCGTCACAGGGGAGACCTATGGCTACACCTTC.

This rearrangement joins TRBV9 to TRBJ2-1; D is unclear. The V gene's germline CDR1 is SGDLS and CDR2 YYNGEE. CDR3 length: 14 amino acids. Trimming cost V 0 bases and J 5 bases, with 9 bases left between them. The CDR3 nucleotides are TGTGCCAGCAGCGTAGGGTCCCAAAACAATGAGCAGTTCTTC. This codes for CASSVGSQNNEQFF.

This clone showed up just once. The chain carries TRBV6-1 and TRBJ2-3; 9 bases map to TRBD1. Germline lookup yields CDR1 MNHNS and CDR2 SASEGT. The CDR3 totals 16 residues. The V segment lost 2 bases and the J segment 3 bases; nucleotides outside the gene matches: 6. For the CDR3, the DNA is TGTGCCAGCAGTGAAAGTTCAGGACAGGGGACAGATACGCAGTATTTT. Protein: CASSESSGQGTDTQYF.

The rearrangement uses TRBV11-2 and TRBJ2-2, with 14 bases that match TRBD2. There are 19 residues in the CDR3. Germline V CDR1 and CDR2: SGHAT, FQNNGV. Trimming cost V 1 base and J 7 bases; bases outside gene matches: 11. The CDR3 here is CASSLGGPGLAGVIGELFF. DNA for the CDR3: TGTGCCAGCAGCTTAGGGGGCCCGGGACTAGCGGGAGTTATCGGGGAGCTGTTTTTT.

The chain links TRBV9 to TRBJ2-7; no firm D call. Germline loops: CDR1 SGDLS, CDR2 YYNGEE. V lost 2 bases to trimming and J lost 4 bases, with 13 bases between them. The CDR3 extends over 14 amino acids. The CDR3: CASSVGDTRYEQYF. The CDR3 coding sequence is TGTGCCAGCAGCGTTGGCGACACAAGATACGAGCAGTACTTC.

The rearrangement joins TRBV27 to TRBJ1-2; D ambiguous. V was clipped by 5 bases and J by 6 bases, with 13 bases between them. CDR3 size: 13 residues. Germline lookup yields CDR1 MNHEY and CDR2 SMNVEV (reference sequence). The CDR3 nucleotides read TGTGCCAGCAGTATCGACCGGTTTAATGGCTACACCTTC. Residues: CASSIDRFNGYTF.

The chain uses TRBV5-4 and TRBJ1-1, with 9 bases matching TRBD1. V lost 0 bases and J lost 1; bases outside the gene matches: 4. This CDR3 contains 16 residues. Looked up from germline, CDR1 is SGHNT and CDR2 is YYREEE (reference sequence). CDR3 nucleotide sequence: TGTGCCAGCAGCTTGGACCCGACAGGGGGGAACACTGAAGCTTTCTTT. Translated, it gives CASSLDPTGGNTEAFF.

The V gene is TRBV5-6, the J gene TRBJ2-5; 11 bases are a match to TRBD2. The CDR3 consists of 16 residues. J was trimmed by 2 bases and V by 2 bases; bases with no gene match: 5. Germline CDR1 SGHDT, CDR2 YYEEEE. The CDR3 sequence: CASSFLAGGLQETQYF. CDR3 sequence (DNA): TGTGCCAGCAGCTTTCTAGCGGGAGGATTACAAGAGACCCAGTACTTC.

The V and J genes are TRBV6-5 and TRBJ2-5; 9 bases are a match to TRBD2. There are 16 residues in the CDR3. Germline CDR1 reads MNHEY; CDR2 reads SVGAGI. V shed 0 bases and J 4 bases; nucleotides not matched to a gene: 6. As DNA, the CDR3 is TGTGCCAGCAGTTACTCAATAGCGGGAGCGCGAGAGACCCAGTACTTC. It specifies CASSYSIAGARETQYF.

V usage is TRBV7-2 and J usage is TRBJ1-1; D is perhaps TRBD1 (5 bases). Trimming cost V 0 bases and J 0 bases, with 11 bases left between them. Germline CDR1 reads SGHTA; CDR2 reads FQGNSA. CDR3 size: 16 residues. CDR3 in amino acids: CASSLAGQLMNTEAFF. CDR3 sequence (DNA): TGTGCCAGCAGCTTAGCGGGGCAGCTCATGAACACTGAAGCTTTCTTT.

V gene TRBV29-1 combines with J gene TRBJ2-1, with TRBD2 identical over 11 bases. J was trimmed by 4 bases and V by 7 bases; bases with no gene match: 9. The germline gives CDR1 SQVTM, CDR2 ANQGSEA. This CDR3 has 15 amino acids. In DNA form, the CDR3 reads TGCAGCGCCCGACCGACTAGCGGGGCATACAATGAGCAGTTCTTC. Protein: CSARPTSGAYNEQFF.

The V gene is TRBV29-1, the J gene TRBJ2-3; 9 bases map to TRBD2. Germline values: CDR1 SQVTM, CDR2 ANQGSEA. The CDR3 runs 15 residues. V shed 0 bases, J shed 4 bases, and the junction held 5 bases outside the gene matches. This chain's CDR3 is CSVEDSGSLADTQYF. The CDR3 region has the DNA TGCAGCGTTGAAGATAGCGGGAGTTTGGCAGATACGCAGTATTTT.

This clone appeared once. V usage is TRBV18 and J usage is TRBJ2-5; tentative D call: TRBD1 (6 bases). The CDR3 length is 14 residues. The V end was cut by 2 bases, the J end by 5 bases, with 12 bases between. Germline CDR1 KGHSH, CDR2 LQKENI. The CDR3 DNA reads TGTGCCAGCTCACCAGTGGGGACACAGGAGACCCAGTACTTC. Translated, it gives CASSPVGTQETQYF. Based on the CDR3 plus reference TRBV18 and TRBJ2-5, the full variable domain is NAGVMQNPRHLVRRRGQEARLRCSPMKGHSHVYWYRQLPEEGLKFMVYLQKENIIDESGMPKERFSAEFPKEGPSILRIQQVVRGDSAAYFCASSPVGTQETQYFGPGTRLLVL.

This chain connects TRBV19 to TRBJ2-5, with a tentative D call TRBD2 (6 bases). CDR1 and CDR2 from the germline V gene are LNHDA and SQIVND (reference sequence). The V and J ends lost 6 bases and 4 bases respectively, with 12 bases between them. The CDR3 consists of 13 residues. The CDR3 region has the DNA TGTGCCAGTAGCTTCCGGGGGTCAGAGACCCAGTACTTC. Its protein product is CASSFRGSETQYF.

This sequence joins TRBV28 and TRBJ2-3, with D perhaps matching TRBD1 (5 bases). Trimming shortened V by 2 bases and J by 4 bases, and 10 bases separated the two germline ends. Germline loops: CDR1 MDHEN, CDR2 SYDVKM. The CDR3 runs 14 residues. The chain's CDR3 is CASSLQGRADTQYF. DNA for the CDR3: TGTGCCAGCAGTTTACAGGGCAGGGCAGATACGCAGTATTTT.

The chain recombines TRBV4-3 with TRBJ1-2, with D perhaps TRBD1 (5 bases). Germline V gene sequence: CDR1 LGHNA, CDR2 YSLEER. CDR3 length: 17 amino acids. V lost 3 bases and J 5 bases, leaving 22 bases between the germline ends. CDR3 loop: CASSHLKGGAPNYGYTF. CDR3 DNA sequence: TGCGCCAGCAGCCACCTAAAAGGCGGGGCGCCGAATTATGGCTACACCTTC.

The rearrangement links TRBV7-6 to TRBJ1-1, with D unresolved. Per the germline V gene, CDR1 is SGHVS and CDR2 is FNYEAQ. The CDR3 runs to 15 residues. V was cut by 4 bases and J by 0 bases, with 12 bases left in between. CDR3 amino acids: CASSSRGELNTEAFF. The CDR3 DNA is TGTGCCAGCAGCTCCCGCGGGGAGTTGAACACTGAAGCTTTCTTT.